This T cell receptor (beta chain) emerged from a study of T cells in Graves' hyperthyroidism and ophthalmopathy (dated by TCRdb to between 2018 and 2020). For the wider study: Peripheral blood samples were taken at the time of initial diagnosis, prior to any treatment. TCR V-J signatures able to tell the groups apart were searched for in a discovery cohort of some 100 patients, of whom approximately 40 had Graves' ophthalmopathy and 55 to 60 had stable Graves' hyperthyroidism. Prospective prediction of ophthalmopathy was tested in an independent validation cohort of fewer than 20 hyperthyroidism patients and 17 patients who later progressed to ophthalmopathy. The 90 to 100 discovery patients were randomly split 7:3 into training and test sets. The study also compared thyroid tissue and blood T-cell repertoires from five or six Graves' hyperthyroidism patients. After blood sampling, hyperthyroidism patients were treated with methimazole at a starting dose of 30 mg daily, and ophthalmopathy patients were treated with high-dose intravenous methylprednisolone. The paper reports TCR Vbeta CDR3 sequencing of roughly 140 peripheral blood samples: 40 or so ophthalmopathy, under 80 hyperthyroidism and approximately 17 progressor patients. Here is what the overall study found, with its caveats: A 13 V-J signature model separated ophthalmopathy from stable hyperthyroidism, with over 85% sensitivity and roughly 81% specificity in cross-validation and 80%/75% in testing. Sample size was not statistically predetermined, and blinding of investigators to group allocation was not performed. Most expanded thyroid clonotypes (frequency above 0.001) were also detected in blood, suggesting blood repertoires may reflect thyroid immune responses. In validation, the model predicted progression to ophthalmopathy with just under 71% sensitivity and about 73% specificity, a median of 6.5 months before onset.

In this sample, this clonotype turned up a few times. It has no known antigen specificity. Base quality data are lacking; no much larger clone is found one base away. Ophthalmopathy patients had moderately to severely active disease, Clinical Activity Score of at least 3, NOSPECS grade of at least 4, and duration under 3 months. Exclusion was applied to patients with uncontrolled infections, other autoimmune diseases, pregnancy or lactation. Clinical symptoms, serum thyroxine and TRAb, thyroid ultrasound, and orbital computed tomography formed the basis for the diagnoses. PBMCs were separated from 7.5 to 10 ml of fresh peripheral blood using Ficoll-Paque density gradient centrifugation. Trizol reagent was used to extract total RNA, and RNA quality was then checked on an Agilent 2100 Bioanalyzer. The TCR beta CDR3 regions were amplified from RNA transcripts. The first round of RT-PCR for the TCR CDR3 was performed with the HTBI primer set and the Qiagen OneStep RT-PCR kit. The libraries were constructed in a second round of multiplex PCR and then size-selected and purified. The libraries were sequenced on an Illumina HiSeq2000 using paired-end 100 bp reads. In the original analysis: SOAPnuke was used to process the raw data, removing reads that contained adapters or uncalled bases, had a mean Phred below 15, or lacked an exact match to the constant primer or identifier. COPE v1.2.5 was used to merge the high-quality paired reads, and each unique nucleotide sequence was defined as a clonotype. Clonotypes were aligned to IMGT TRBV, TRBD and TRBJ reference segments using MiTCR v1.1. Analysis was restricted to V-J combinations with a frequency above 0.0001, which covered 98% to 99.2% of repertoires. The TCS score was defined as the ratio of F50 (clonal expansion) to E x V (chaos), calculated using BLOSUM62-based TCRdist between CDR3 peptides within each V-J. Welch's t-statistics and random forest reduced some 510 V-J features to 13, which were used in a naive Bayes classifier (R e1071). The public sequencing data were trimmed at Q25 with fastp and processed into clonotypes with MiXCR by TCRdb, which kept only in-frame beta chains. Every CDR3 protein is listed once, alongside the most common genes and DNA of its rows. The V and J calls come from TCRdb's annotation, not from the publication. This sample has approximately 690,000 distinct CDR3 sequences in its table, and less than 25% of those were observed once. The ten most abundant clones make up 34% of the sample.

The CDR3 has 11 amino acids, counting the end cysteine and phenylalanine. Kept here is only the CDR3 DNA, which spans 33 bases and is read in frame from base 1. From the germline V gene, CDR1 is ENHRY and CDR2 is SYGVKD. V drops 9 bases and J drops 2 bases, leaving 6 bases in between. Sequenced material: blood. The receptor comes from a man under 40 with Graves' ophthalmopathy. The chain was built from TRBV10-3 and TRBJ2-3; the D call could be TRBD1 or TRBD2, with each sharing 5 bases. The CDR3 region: CAIGTTDTQYF. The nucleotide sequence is TGTGCCATTGGGACCACAGATACGCAGTATTTT.